This T cell receptor (beta chain) is from a study of T cell repertoires in cytomegalovirus infection. The length of the CDR3 is 13 residues. V dropped 6 bases and J dropped 3 bases, with 9 bases sitting between them. From germline, CDR1 is LGHNT and CDR2 FRNRAP. There are many counts of this clonotype. TCRdb reanalysed the reads using MiXCR and keeps one entry per CDR3 protein. The table records tens of thousands of distinct CDR3 sequences, more than 3.5% of them present only once. The receptor was isolated from a human donor in good health (CMV status not recorded). Some clones in this sample may be carry-over from other donors' samples. Sequences were obtained from PBMCs. This chain joins TRBV12-5 and TRBJ1-5, with TRBD1 as a possible D gene (5 bases). The CDR3 coding sequence is TGTGCTAGTGGCATGGACACCAATCAGCCCCAGCATTTT. This encodes CASGMDTNQPQHF.